The entry below describes one T cell receptor beta chain. This sample was taken from a study of cytomegalovirus exposure and HLA in healthy donors. This CDR3 has 15 residues. V gave up 6 bases and J gave up 4 bases, with 15 bases separating them. Germline values: CDR1 MDHEN, CDR2 SYDVKM. The study ran its PCR with 60 Vbeta and 13 Jbeta primers. Assay used: immunoSEQ multiplex PCR; TCRdb lists only in-frame clones, some missing. Of approximately 120,000 clones detected, 77% appear once; the ten largest clones hold 9.5% to 12%. The TCR comes from a man aged 40-49 years in good health and CMV-seropositive. V and J are TRBV28 and TRBJ2-2; no reliable D call. The sequencing sample was made of PBMCs. DNA for the CDR3: TGTGCCAGCAGCCAGACCCGGGTCGGCACCGGGGAGCTGTTTTTT. Its translation: CASSQTRVGTGELFF.